This T cell receptor beta chain was identified during a study of cytomegalovirus exposure and HLA in healthy donors. V was clipped by 8 bases and J by 5 bases; unmatched bases: 9. The CDR3 spans 13 residues. Germline CDR1 reads SQVTM; CDR2 reads ANQGSEA. The primer mix had 60 Vbeta and 13 Jbeta primers. This table comes from immunoSEQ multiplex PCR, and its TCRdb copy is limited to in-frame clones, with some not included. The sample consists of over 100,000 clones, approximately 87% of them appearing once. This chain joins TRBV29-1 and TRBJ1-5, with 7 positions matching TRBD1. The sequenced sample consisted of PBMCs. The sequence derives from a man aged 35-49 years in good health and CMV-seronegative. The CDR3 region has the DNA TGCAGCACCAGGGACAGCTCCGATCAGCCCCAGCATTTT. Translation: CSTRDSSDQPQHF.